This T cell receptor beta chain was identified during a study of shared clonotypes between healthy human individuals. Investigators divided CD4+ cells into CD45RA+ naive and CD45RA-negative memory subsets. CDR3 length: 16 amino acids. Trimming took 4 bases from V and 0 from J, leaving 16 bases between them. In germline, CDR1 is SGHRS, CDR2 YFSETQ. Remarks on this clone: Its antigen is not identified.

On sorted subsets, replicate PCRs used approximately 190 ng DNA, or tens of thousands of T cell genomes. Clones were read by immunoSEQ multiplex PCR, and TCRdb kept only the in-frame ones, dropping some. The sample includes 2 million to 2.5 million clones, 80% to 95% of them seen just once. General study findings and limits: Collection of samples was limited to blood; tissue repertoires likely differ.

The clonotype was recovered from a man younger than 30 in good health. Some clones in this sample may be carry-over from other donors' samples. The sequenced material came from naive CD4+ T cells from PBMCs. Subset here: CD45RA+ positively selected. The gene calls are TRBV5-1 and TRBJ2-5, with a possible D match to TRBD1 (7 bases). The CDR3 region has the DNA TGCGCCAGCAGCCGGAGGGGTGACAGGGACCAAGAGACCCAGTACTTC. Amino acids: CASSRRGDRDQETQYF.